These T cell receptor beta chains were read from a single sample in a study of neurological immune-mediated disorders. TCRdb ran MiXCR on the 5' RACE reads and lists one entry per CDR3 protein. This table holds 14,000 or so distinct CDR3 sequences, about 13% found once. The sequenced sample was CD8+ T cells from blood. These receptors were obtained from a female donor with HTLV-1-associated myelopathy (HAM/TSP). Each CDR3 is given without its conserved first and last residue.

v_call	cdr3_length	j_call	cdr3_aa
TRBV5-1	12	TRBJ2-1	ASSFAGGYNEQF
TRBV6-2/TRBV6-3	9	TRBJ2-7	ASSHTYEQY
TRBV6-5	12	TRBJ2-1	ASSFSMEYNEQF
TRBV30	11	TRBJ1-2	AWSSAESYGYT
TRBV20-1	12	TRBJ2-7	SASVYSGSYEQY
TRBV5-1	12	TRBJ1-4	ASSLAGGYEKLF
TRBV12-3/TRBV12-4	12	TRBJ2-3	ASKLGGGGNTQY
TRBV6-2/TRBV6-3	12	TRBJ2-7	ASSYGTSSYEQY
TRBV5-1	11	TRBJ2-7	ASSREGDHEQY
TRBV18	15	TRBJ2-4	ASSPGAGSYVKNIQY
TRBV7-9	12	TRBJ2-7	ASSLSGHSYEQY
TRBV7-6	15	TRBJ2-5	ASSPQKLAGGLETQY
TRBV7-9	12	TRBJ2-1	ASSPDRGGVFGF
TRBV7-8	10	TRBJ1-5	ASSLPDQPQH
TRBV4-1	13	TRBJ2-1	ASRMSSGGAGEQF
TRBV4-2	17	TRBJ1-2	ASSQGQVIRQRTNYGYT